This TCR beta chain was profiled in a study of cytomegalovirus exposure and HLA in healthy donors. Comments on this clone: The antigen remains undetermined.

Whole-study results and caveats: When a later analysis compared HLA-associated TCR beta chains with equally common others, the HLA-associated chains turned out to be more clonally expanded and to have lower generation probabilities. According to a later analysis, most TCR beta chains associated with CMV appeared HLA-restricted. Donors belonging to an Asian-associated ancestry cluster reportedly showed fewer N-insertions in productive TCRs than the approximately 700-donor mean, according to what a later analysis found.

The PCR was carried out with 60 Vbeta primers and 13 Jbeta primers. The method was immunoSEQ multiplex PCR; TCRdb's version includes in-frame clones alone and lacks a portion of them. The repertoire has about 170,000 clones, approximately 80% of them found once; the top ten carry 4.8%. The sequenced material came from PBMCs. The receptor was derived from a young man in good health and CMV-seronegative.

This CDR3 reads CASRPDRVFTEAFF. The DNA of the CDR3 is TGTGCCAGCAGACCCGACAGGGTCTTTACTGAAGCTTTCTTT. The V gene is TRBV6-6, the J gene TRBJ1-1, with 7 bases that match TRBD1. V shed 6 bases, J shed 5 bases, and the junction held 9 bases outside the gene matches. This CDR3 contains 14 residues. In germline, CDR1 is MNHNY, CDR2 SVGAGI (reference sequence).